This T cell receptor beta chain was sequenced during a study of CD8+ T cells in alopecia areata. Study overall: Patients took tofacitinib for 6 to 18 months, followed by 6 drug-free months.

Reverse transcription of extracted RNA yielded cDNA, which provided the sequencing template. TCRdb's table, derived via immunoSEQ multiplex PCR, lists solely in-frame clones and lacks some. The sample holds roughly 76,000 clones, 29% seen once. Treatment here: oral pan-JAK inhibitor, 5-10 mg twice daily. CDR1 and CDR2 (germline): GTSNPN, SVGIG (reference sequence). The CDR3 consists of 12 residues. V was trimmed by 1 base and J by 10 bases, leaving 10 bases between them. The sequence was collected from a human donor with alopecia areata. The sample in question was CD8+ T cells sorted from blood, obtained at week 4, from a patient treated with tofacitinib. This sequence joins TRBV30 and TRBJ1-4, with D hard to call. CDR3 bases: TGTGCCTGGAGTGCCGCCCCGGGAAAACTGTTTTTT. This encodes CAWSAAPGKLFF.